This T cell receptor beta chain was identified during a study of response to subunit inactivated influenza vaccine. The trim removed 0 bases at V and 3 bases at J, leaving 5 bases unmatched. The germline V gene has CDR1 SGDLS and CDR2 YYNGEE. This CDR3 spans 16 amino acids. Each CDR3 protein is one row after TCRdb ran MiXCR on the RT-PCR reads. The sample lists about 700,000 distinct CDR3 sequences, 12% to 15% occurring once. This clonotype was recorded at least ten times. The target antigen is unknown. Study findings and constraints: Every seasonal influenza vaccination brings in few new T cells, the authors suggested.

Sequenced here: PBMCs from blood, sampled around 14 days before vaccination. This TCR came from a man aged 50-60 years who received an inactivated influenza vaccine. This chain connects TRBV9 to TRBJ2-2, with TRBD1 matching over 7 bases. CDR3 sequence: CASSVADRVDTGELFF. CDR3 DNA: TGTGCCAGCAGCGTAGCCGACAGGGTGGACACCGGGGAGCTGTTTTTT.